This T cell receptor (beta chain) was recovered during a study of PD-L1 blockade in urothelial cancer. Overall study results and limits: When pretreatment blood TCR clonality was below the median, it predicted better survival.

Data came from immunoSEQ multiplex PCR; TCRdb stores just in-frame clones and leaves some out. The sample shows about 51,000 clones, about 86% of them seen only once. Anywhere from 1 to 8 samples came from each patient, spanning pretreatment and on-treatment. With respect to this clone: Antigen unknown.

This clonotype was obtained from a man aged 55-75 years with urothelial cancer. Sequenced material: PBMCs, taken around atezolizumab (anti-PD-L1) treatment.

The CDR3 loop is CASRTGWTETQYF. CDR3 sequence (DNA): TGTGCCAGTCGGACAGGGTGGACAGAGACCCAGTACTTC. The chain joins TRBV7-9 to TRBJ2-5, with 8 bases aligning to TRBD1. Trimming cost V 9 bases and J 4 bases; bases outside gene matches: 7. Germline CDR1 SEHNR, CDR2 FQNEAQ (reference sequence). The CDR3 loop spans 13 amino acids.